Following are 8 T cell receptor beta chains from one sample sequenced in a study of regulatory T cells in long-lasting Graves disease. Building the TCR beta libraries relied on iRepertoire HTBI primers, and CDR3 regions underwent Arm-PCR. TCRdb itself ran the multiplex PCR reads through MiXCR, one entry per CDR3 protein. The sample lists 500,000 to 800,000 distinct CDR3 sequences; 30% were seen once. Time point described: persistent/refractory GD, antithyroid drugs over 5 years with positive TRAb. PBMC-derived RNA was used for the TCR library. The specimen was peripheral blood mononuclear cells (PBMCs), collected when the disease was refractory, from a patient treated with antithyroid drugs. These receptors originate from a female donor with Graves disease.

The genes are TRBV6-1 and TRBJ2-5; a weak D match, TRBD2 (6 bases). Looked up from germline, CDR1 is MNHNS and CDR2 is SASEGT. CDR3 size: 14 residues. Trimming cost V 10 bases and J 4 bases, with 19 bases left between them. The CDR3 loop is CATGRMVGGETQYF. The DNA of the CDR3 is TGTGCCACTGGACGGATGGTGGGGGGAGAGACCCAGTACTTC.

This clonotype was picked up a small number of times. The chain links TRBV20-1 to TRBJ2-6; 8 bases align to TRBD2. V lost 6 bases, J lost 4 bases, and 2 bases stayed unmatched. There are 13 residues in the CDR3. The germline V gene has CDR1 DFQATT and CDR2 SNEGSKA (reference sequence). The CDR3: CSARGGGANVLTF. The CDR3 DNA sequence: TGCAGTGCCCGGGGGGGAGGGGCCAACGTCCTGACTTTC.

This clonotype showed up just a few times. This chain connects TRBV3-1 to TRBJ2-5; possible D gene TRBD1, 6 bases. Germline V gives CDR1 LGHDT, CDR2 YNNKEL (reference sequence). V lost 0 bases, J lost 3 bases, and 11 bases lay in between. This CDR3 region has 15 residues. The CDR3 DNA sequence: TGTGCCAGCAGCCAAGATCTCCCAGGGGAAGAGACCCAGTACTTC. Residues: CASSQDLPGEETQYF.

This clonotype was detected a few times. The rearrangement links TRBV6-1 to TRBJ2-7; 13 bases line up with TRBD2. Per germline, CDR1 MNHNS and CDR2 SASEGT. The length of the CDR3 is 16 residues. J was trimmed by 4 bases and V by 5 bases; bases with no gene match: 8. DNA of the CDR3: TGTGCCAGCAGTAGTCGGACTAGCGGGAGTATTTACGAGCAGTACTTC. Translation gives CASSSRTSGSIYEQYF.

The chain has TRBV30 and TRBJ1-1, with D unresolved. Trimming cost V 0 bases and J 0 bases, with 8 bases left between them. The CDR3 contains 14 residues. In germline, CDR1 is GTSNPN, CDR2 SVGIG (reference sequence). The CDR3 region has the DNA TGTGCCTGGAGTGTAGGCCAGGTGAACACTGAAGCTTTCTTT. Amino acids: CAWSVGQVNTEAFF.

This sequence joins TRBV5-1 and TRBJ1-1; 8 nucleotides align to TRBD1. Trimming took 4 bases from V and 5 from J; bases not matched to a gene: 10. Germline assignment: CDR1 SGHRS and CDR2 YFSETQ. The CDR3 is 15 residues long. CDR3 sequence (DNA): TGCGCCAGCAGCCTCCCGACAGGGGCGAGTACTGAAGCTTTCTTT. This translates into CASSLPTGASTEAFF.

CDR3 region: CASSPLGLRELFF. The CDR3 coding sequence is TGTGCCAGCAGCCCCCTGGGATTAAGGGAGCTGTTTTTT. The chain combines TRBV3-1 with TRBJ2-2; D unresolved. This CDR3 spans 13 amino acids. The germline V gene has CDR1 LGHDT and CDR2 YNNKEL (reference sequence). Trimming removed 4 bases from V and 9 bases from J, with 12 bases in between.

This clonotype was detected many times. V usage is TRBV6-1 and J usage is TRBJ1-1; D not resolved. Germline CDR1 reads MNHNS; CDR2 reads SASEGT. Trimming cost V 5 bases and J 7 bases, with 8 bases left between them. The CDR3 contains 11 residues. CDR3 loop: CASSTGGEAFF. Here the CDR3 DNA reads TGTGCCAGCAGTACGGGTGGTGAAGCTTTCTTT.